This T cell receptor (beta chain) was profiled in a study of shared clonotypes between healthy human individuals. As for the study in general: Per donor, CD8 memory used one plate, CD8 naive used two, CD4 memory used three and CD4 naive used three.

Germline assignment: CDR1 MGHDK and CDR2 SYGVNS. The V end was cut by 3 bases, the J end by 6 bases, with 11 bases between. The CDR3 contains 14 residues. Only in-frame clones appear in the TCRdb table, and some are missing; sequencing was by immunoSEQ multiplex PCR. The sample has 2,100,000 or so clones; approximately 94% are singletons. Sequenced input: naive CD4+ T cells sorted from blood. The subset here: CD45RA+ positively selected. The rearrangement uses TRBV25-1 and TRBJ2-2; possibly TRBD1 for D (6 bases). The receptor was derived from a man younger than 35 in good health. The CDR3 coding sequence is TGTGCCAGCAGTGATACAGGGTTCCCCGGGGAGCTGTTTTTT. It yields the protein CASSDTGFPGELFF. The full variable domain, with the rest looked up from reference TRBV25-1 and TRBJ2-2, is EADIYQTPRYLVIGTGKKITLECSQTMGHDKMYWYQQDPGMELHLIHYSYGVNSTEKGDLSSESTVSRIRTEHFPLTLESARPSHTSQYLCASSDTGFPGELFFGEGSRLTVL.